This T cell receptor (beta chain) was found in a study of early T cells in non-severe SARS-CoV-2 infection. Across the study: Sequencing was performed on bulk RNA from unsorted whole blood, leaving chains unpaired. General study findings and limits: The study's VDJdb matching favored anti-spike CD8 responses and missed private and CD4 specificities.

This clonotype has at least ten counts. Its antigen is not known. Molecules of cDNA were individually given unique molecular identifiers that were attached to them. TCRdb processed the 5' RACE reads anew with MiXCR; each CDR3 protein has one entry. The sample contains tens of thousands of distinct CDR3 sequences, roughly an eighth of which appear only once. The CDR3 is 12 residues long. Germline loops: CDR1 GTSNPN, CDR2 SVGIG (reference sequence). V was shortened by 3 bases and J by 5 bases, with 11 bases between the two germline ends. The clonotype was recovered from an adult who was a healthcare worker with PCR-confirmed SARS-CoV-2 infection or an uninfected control (not recorded which). The chain employs TRBV30 and TRBJ2-7; D is perhaps TRBD1 or TRBD2 (6 bases each). The sample consisted of whole blood. CDR3 nucleotides: TGTGCCTGGAGCCCGGGGGCGGACGAGCAGTACTTC. The encoded protein is CAWSPGADEQYF.